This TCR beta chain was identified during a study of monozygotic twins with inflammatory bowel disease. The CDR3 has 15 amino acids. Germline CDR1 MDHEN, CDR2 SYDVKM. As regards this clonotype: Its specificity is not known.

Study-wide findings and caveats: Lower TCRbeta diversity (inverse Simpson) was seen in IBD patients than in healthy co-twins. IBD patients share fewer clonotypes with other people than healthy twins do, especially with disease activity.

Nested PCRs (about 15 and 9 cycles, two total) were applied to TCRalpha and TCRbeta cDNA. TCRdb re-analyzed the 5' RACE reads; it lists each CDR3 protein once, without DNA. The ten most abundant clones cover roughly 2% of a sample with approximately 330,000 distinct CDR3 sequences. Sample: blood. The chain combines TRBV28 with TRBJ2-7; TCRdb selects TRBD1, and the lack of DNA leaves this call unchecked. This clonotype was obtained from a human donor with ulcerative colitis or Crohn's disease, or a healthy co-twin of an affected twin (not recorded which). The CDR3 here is CASSFLAGGPYEQYF.